This is a list of T cell receptor beta chains from one sample in a study of T cell changes during pregnancy in multiple sclerosis. Using immunoSEQ multiplex PCR, the repertoire was profiled, and TCRdb retains in-frame clones only, with some absent. Here the sample spans 130,000 or so clones, around 97% being singletons. The sample consisted of peripheral blood, taken after pregnancy. The receptors shown here come from a female donor with multiple sclerosis, enrolled in a pregnancy study. Both conserved end residues are part of each CDR3. The D gene is left open where the match is weak. A clone size is listed for some rows: how often the clone was seen (once, few, many), or a class if it is expanded.

v_gene,abundance,d_gene,j_gene,len,CDR3aa,CDR3nt
TRBV5-6,-,-,TRBJ1-5,13,CASSFTENQPQHF,TGTGCCAGCAGCTTCACAGAAAATCAGCCCCAGCATTTT
TRBV6-5,-,-,TRBJ2-1,15,CASSYGPDSYNEQFF,TGTGCCAGCAGTTACGGGCCGGACTCCTACAATGAGCAGTTCTTC
TRBV5-4,-,-,TRBJ2-5,15,CASSLALTSGETQYF,TGTGCCAGCAGCTTGGCCTTAACTAGTGGAGAGACCCAGTACTTC
TRBV19,-,-,TRBJ1-2,12,CASGDRNYGYTF,TGTGCCAGTGGCGACAGGAACTATGGCTACACCTTC
TRBV11-1,-,TRBD1,TRBJ2-5,15,CASSQSGGSGETQYF,TGTGCCAGCAGTCAATCAGGGGGCTCCGGCGAGACCCAGTACTTC
TRBV7-9,-,-,TRBJ2-7,13,CASSSRQSYEQYF,TGTGCCAGCAGCTCCAGGCAGTCCTACGAGCAGTACTTC
TRBV10-3,-,-,TRBJ2-3,15,CAISGMGGPENTQYF,TGTGCCATCAGTGGAATGGGCGGGCCCGAAAATACGCAGTATTTT
TRBV28,once,-,TRBJ1-1,16,CASSTRLNSVNTEAFF,TGTGCCAGCAGTACTCGATTGAATAGTGTGAACACTGAAGCTTTCTTT
TRBV28,-,-,TRBJ1-5,14,CASSLGGGNQPQHF,TGTGCCAGCAGTTTAGGAGGAGGCAATCAGCCCCAGCATTTT
TRBV18,-,-,TRBJ2-4,13,CASSPPGENIQYF,TGTGCCAGCTCACCCCCAGGGGAAAACATTCAGTACTTC
TRBV5-6,-,-,TRBJ1-1,14,CASSLDRARSEAFF,TGTGCCAGCAGCTTGGACAGGGCTCGTAGTGAAGCTTTCTTT
TRBV28,-,TRBD1,TRBJ1-5,15,CASSFLAGGLQPQHF,TGTGCCAGCAGTTTCTTGGCAGGGGGCCTTCAGCCCCAGCATTTT
TRBV27,once,TRBD2,TRBJ2-1,15,CASSLGAGAYNEQFF,TGTGCCAGCAGTTTAGGCGCGGGAGCATACAATGAGCAGTTCTTC
TRBV28,once,-,TRBJ2-2,14,CASSLVTVGGELFF,TGTGCCAGCAGTTTAGTCACGGTCGGCGGGGAGCTGTTTTTT
TRBV20-1,-,-,TRBJ1-4,11,CSARDPEKLFF,TGCAGTGCTAGAGATCCGGAAAAACTGTTTTTT
TRBV6-5,-,TRBD2,TRBJ2-1,13,CASSPSGYGEQFF,TGTGCCAGCAGTCCTAGCGGGTATGGTGAGCAGTTCTTC
TRBV7-9,-,TRBD2,TRBJ2-7,15,CASSLPTSVGYEQYF,TGTGCCAGCAGCCTCCCGACTAGCGTTGGCTACGAGCAGTACTTC
TRBV7-9,-,TRBD1,TRBJ2-7,14,CASRSGTGDYEQYF,TGTGCCAGCAGGTCCGGGACAGGGGATTACGAGCAGTACTTC
TRBV6-1,-,TRBD1,TRBJ1-2,15,CASRGEGQGAYGYTF,TGTGCCAGCAGGGGGGAGGGACAGGGCGCCTATGGCTACACCTTC
TRBV28,-,TRBD1,TRBJ2-2,16,CASSSSGQGNTGELFF,TGTGCCAGCAGTTCCTCCGGACAGGGGAACACCGGGGAGCTGTTTTTT
TRBV14,once,TRBD1,TRBJ1-2,13,CASSRTGEYGYTF,TGTGCCAGCAGCCGGACAGGGGAATATGGCTACACCTTC
TRBV2,-,TRBD1,TRBJ1-2,14,CASKPGQGLYGYTF,TGTGCCAGCAAACCTGGACAGGGGCTCTATGGCTACACCTTC